A selection of T cell receptor beta chains follows, all from one sample in a study of siplizumab effects on memory and regulatory T cells. This table comes from immunoSEQ multiplex PCR, and its TCRdb copy is limited to in-frame clones, with some not included. Of some 100,000 clones listed, 93% were seen once; the top ten hold around 0.16%. The source material was non-Treg CD4+ T cells sorted from blood. The receptor source for this set is a human donor in good health. Both conserved end residues are part of each CDR3. The order of the fields is J gene, D gene, CDR3 length, clone size, V gene, CDR3 protein, CDR3 DNA. A D gene is named only where the DNA matches it firmly. Where a row states a size, it is once, few, many or the class of an expanded clone; other rows omit it.

TRBJ1-6,TRBD1,15,-,TRBV9,CASSVVDRVDSPLHF,TGTGCCAGCAGCGTAGTTGACAGGGTTGATTCACCCCTCCACTTT
TRBJ2-1,TRBD1,17,-,TRBV19,CASSTDRESLILVRQFF,TGTGCCAGTAGTACCGACAGGGAGTCCTTAATTCTGGTTAGGCAGTTCTTC
TRBJ1-1,-,13,-,TRBV5-1,CASSLEQGTEAFF,TGCGCCAGCAGCTTGGAGCAGGGCACTGAAGCTTTCTTT
TRBJ1-2,-,14,-,TRBV7-2,CASSSGRGGYGYTF,TGTGCCAGCAGCTCAGGTCGGGGAGGCTATGGCTACACCTTC
TRBJ1-2,-,13,-,TRBV19,CASSIAGNYGYTF,TGTGCCAGTAGTATTGCAGGGAACTATGGCTACACCTTC
TRBJ1-2,TRBD1,12,-,TRBV4-1,CASSQETGKYTF,TGCGCCAGCAGCCAGGAGACAGGGAAGTACACCTTC
TRBJ1-6,-,15,-,TRBV7-2,CASSLSGHDNSPLHF,TGTGCCAGCAGCTTAAGCGGACACGATAATTCACCCCTCCACTTT
TRBJ1-6,TRBD1,13,-,TRBV6-1,CAGGDRGLSPLHF,TGTGCCGGGGGGGACAGGGGGCTTTCACCCCTCCACTTT
TRBJ2-5,-,12,-,TRBV7-3,CASSLERETQYF,TGTGCCAGCAGCTTAGAGAGGGAGACCCAGTACTTC
TRBJ2-5,TRBD2,15,-,TRBV28,CASRPSGGAQETQYF,TGTGCCAGCCGCCCTAGCGGGGGGGCCCAAGAGACCCAGTACTTC
TRBJ2-1,TRBD2,18,-,TRBV7-2,CASSLAASGGSSYNEQFF,TGTGCCAGCAGCTTAGCGGCGTCGGGGGGGAGCTCCTACAATGAGCAGTTCTTC
TRBJ2-1,-,16,-,TRBV27,CASSSTPAGTYNEQFF,TGTGCCAGCAGTTCCACCCCGGCAGGAACCTACAATGAGCAGTTCTTC
TRBJ2-7,-,12,-,TRBV14,CASSLQGYEQYF,TGTGCCAGCAGCCTTCAGGGGTACGAGCAGTACTTC
TRBJ2-7,-,15,-,TRBV7-9,CASSLGQLPPYEQYF,TGTGCCAGCAGCTTAGGACAGCTCCCTCCCTACGAGCAGTACTTC
TRBJ2-1,-,15,-,TRBV4-2,CASTLGQSTNNEQFF,TGTGCCAGCACCCTGGGGCAGAGTACTAACAATGAGCAGTTCTTC
TRBJ2-5,TRBD1,15,once,TRBV18,CASSPGTGAQETQYF,TGTGCCAGCTCACCGGGGACAGGGGCCCAAGAGACCCAGTACTTC
TRBJ2-3,TRBD2,16,-,TRBV18,CASSPVGTSGTDTQYF,TGTGCCAGCTCACCGGTAGGGACTAGCGGGACAGATACGCAGTATTTT
TRBJ2-1,-,14,-,TRBV18,CASSPGHIYNEQFF,TGTGCCAGCTCACCGGGACACATTTACAATGAGCAGTTCTTC
TRBJ1-4,-,15,-,TRBV11-2,CASSLSGLVREKLFF,TGTGCCAGCAGCTTATCAGGACTTGTACGGGAAAAACTGTTTTTT
TRBJ2-6,-,16,-,TRBV7-9,CASSLAGISGANVLTF,TGTGCCAGCAGCTTAGCAGGGATATCTGGGGCCAACGTCCTGACTTTC
TRBJ2-7,-,16,-,TRBV18,CASSPMAGAYGYEQYF,TGTGCCAGCTCACCAATGGCAGGGGCCTATGGCTACGAGCAGTACTTC
TRBJ1-2,-,14,-,TRBV19,CATRTYGAAYGYTF,TGTGCCACCCGCACTTATGGGGCCGCCTATGGCTACACCTTC
TRBJ2-5,TRBD1,17,-,TRBV28,CASSLSIPGQGEETQYF,TGTGCCAGCAGTTTATCAATACCGGGACAGGGAGAAGAGACCCAGTACTTC
TRBJ2-3,-,18,-,TRBV19,CASSIVGWGDPDTDTQYF,TGTGCCAGTAGTATAGTGGGATGGGGGGATCCTGACACAGATACGCAGTATTTT
TRBJ2-6,-,16,-,TRBV5-1,CASSLVSGEGANVLTF,TGCGCCAGCAGCTTGGTTTCCGGGGAGGGGGCCAACGTCCTGACTTTC
TRBJ1-5,-,19,-,TRBV15,CATSREYVQDFQSNQPQHF,TGTGCCACCAGCAGAGAGTACGTACAGGACTTCCAAAGCAATCAGCCCCAGCATTTT
TRBJ1-2,-,13,-,TRBV28,CASRPRVLYGYTF,TGTGCCAGCAGGCCCAGGGTATTATATGGCTACACCTTC
TRBJ2-7,-,13,once,TRBV11-2,CASSHAGAGEQYF,TGTGCCAGCAGCCATGCAGGGGCTGGGGAGCAGTACTTC
TRBJ2-6,TRBD2,20,-,TRBV7-3,CASSFRGSGGIEPGANVLTF,TGTGCCAGCAGCTTTCGCGGTAGCGGGGGGATTGAGCCTGGGGCCAACGTCCTGACTTTC
TRBJ2-7,-,15,-,TRBV18,CASSPSQGWSYEQYF,TGTGCCAGCTCACCGTCTCAGGGGTGGTCCTACGAGCAGTACTTC
TRBJ2-3,-,14,once,TRBV5-4,CASSFRLPADTQYF,TGTGCCAGCAGCTTTCGGCTTCCCGCAGATACGCAGTATTTT
TRBJ1-2,TRBD1,13,-,TRBV5-1,CASSIGTGGGYTF,TGCGCCAGCAGCATAGGGACAGGGGGAGGCTACACCTTC
TRBJ2-5,-,13,-,TRBV7-9,CASSLDSKETQYF,TGTGCCAGCAGCCTGGACAGTAAAGAGACCCAGTACTTC
TRBJ1-1,TRBD1,15,-,TRBV11-2,CASSLLGRGSTEAFF,TGTGCCAGCAGCTTATTAGGCAGGGGGAGCACTGAAGCTTTCTTT
TRBJ1-2,-,12,-,TRBV30,CAWSVQGFDYTF,TGTGCCTGGAGTGTACAGGGATTTGACTACACCTTC
TRBJ2-7,-,16,-,TRBV7-6,CASSLNPALSSYEQYF,TGTGCCAGCAGCTTAAACCCAGCGCTGTCCTCCTACGAGCAGTACTTC
TRBJ2-2,-,12,-,TRBV6-1,CASSEAGWELFF,TGTGCCAGCAGTGAAGCGGGTTGGGAGCTGTTTTTT
TRBJ2-5,TRBD2,13,-,TRBV11-2,CASSLGVAGAQYF,TGTGCCAGCAGCTTAGGGGTAGCGGGGGCCCAGTACTTC
TRBJ2-1,TRBD1,16,-,TRBV9,CASSAEPGQGNNEQFF,TGTGCCAGCAGCGCGGAACCGGGACAGGGGAACAATGAGCAGTTCTTC
TRBJ1-6,-,16,few,TRBV21-1,CASSSFLDRVASPLHF,TGTGCCAGCAGCAGCTTTCTGGACAGGGTGGCTTCACCCCTCCACTTT
TRBJ2-3,-,16,-,TRBV11-2,CASSLDPGGPTDTQYF,TGTGCCAGCAGCTTAGATCCCGGGGGGCCCACAGATACGCAGTATTTT
TRBJ1-4,-,15,-,TRBV7-9,CASSSGGETNEKLFF,TGTGCCAGCAGCTCGGGAGGGGAGACTAATGAAAAACTGTTTTTT
TRBJ2-7,-,14,-,TRBV5-1,CASSLGGAPYEQYF,TGCGCCAGCAGCTTGGGAGGGGCCCCCTACGAGCAGTACTTC
TRBJ2-5,-,12,-,TRBV5-4,CASGGYQETQYF,TGTGCCAGCGGGGGATATCAAGAGACCCAGTACTTC
TRBJ2-3,TRBD2,15,-,TRBV5-1,CASSLTSGGPDTQYF,TGCGCCAGCAGCTTGACTAGCGGGGGGCCAGATACGCAGTATTTT
TRBJ1-1,-,17,-,TRBV7-7,CASSLARATQMNTEAFF,TGTGCCAGCAGCTTAGCCAGGGCGACACAAATGAACACTGAAGCTTTCTTT